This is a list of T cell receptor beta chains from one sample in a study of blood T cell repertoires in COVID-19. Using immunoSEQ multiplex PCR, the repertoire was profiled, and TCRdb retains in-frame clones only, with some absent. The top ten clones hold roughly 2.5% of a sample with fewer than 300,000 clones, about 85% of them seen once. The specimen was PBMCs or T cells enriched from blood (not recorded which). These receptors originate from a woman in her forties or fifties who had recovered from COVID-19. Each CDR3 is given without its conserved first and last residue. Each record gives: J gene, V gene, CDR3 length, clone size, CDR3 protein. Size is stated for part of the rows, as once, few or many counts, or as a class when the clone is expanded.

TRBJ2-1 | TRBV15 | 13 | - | ATSLRLAGHNEQF
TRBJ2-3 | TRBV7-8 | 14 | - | ASSTRTGVGTDTQY
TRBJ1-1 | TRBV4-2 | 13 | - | ASSLRVFEDTEAF
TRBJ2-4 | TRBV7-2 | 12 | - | ASSLGSGRNIQY
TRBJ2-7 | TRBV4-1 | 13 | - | ASSQREVRTYEQY
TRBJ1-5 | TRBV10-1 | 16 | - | ASSEVPRAGGGNQPQH
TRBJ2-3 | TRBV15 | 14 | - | ATSRDRPGGTDTQY
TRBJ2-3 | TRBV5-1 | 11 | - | ASSLDKPDTQY
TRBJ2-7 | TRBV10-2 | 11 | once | ASTQTGNYEQY
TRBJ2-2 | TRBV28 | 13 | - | ASRLPLANTGELF
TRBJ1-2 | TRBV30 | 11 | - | AWSRSRDYGYT
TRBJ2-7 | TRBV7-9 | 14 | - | ASSLGRSGSTYEQY
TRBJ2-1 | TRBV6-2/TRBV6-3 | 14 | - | ASSSGTSGRTNEQF
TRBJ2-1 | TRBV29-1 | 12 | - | SARLAGGYNEQF
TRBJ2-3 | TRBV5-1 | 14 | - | ASSSRTSGRTDTQY
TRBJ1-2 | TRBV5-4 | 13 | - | ASSLPGTGSDGYT
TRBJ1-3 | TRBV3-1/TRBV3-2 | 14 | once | ASSPRGRKGGNTIY
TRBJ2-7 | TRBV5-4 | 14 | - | ASSLESGLAGREQY
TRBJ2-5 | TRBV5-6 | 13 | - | ASAKTGARGETQY
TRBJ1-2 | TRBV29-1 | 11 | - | SVEDFSRDGYT
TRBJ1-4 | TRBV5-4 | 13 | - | ASSFGGRGDEKLF
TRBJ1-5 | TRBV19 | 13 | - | ASSIIFLGFQPQH
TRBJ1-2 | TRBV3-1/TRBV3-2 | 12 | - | ASSQTGIRGGYT
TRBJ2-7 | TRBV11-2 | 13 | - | ASSNRGTGSGEQY
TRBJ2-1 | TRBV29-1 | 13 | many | SANSQGGSYNEQF
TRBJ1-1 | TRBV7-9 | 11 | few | ASSSLPNTEAF
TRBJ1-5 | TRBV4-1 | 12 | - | ASSLWTADQPQH
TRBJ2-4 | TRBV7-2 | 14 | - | ASSEDRGVAKNIQY
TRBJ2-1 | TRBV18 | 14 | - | ASSLRQGGSYNEQF
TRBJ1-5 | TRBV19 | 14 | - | ASSIMGALSNQPQH
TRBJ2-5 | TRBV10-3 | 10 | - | AISESGETQY
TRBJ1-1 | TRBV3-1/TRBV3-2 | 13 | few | ASSHGQVLNTEAF
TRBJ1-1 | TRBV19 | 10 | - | ASRTGNTEAF
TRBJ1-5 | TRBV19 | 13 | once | ASRPGTGGNQPQH
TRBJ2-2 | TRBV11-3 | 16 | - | ASSSGKLAGGRGGELF
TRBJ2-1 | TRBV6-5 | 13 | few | ASSYSGTSVDEQF
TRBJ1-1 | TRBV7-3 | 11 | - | ASSLRGDTEAF
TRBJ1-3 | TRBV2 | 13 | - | ASSSGHSSGNTIY
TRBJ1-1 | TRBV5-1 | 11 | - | ASSLVRNTEAF
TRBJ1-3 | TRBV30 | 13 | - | AWSAQGHLGNTIY
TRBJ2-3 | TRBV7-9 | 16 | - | ASSFPPPLGEHTDTQY
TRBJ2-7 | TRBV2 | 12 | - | ASSERLVVHEQY
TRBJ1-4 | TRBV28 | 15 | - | ASTSPGQGVTNEKLF
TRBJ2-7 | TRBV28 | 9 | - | ASRRRNEQY
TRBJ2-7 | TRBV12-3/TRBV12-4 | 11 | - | ASTVDRLYEQY